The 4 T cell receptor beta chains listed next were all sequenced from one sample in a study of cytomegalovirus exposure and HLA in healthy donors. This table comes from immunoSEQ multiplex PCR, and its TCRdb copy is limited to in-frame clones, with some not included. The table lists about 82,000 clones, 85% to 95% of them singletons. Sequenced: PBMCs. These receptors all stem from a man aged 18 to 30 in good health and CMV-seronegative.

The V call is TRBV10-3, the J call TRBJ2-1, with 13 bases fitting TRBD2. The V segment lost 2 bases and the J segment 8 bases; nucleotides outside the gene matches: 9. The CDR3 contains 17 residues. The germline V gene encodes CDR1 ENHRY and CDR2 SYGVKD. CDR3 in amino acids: CAISEPKLAGGGDEQFF. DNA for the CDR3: TGTGCCATCAGTGAGCCAAAACTAGCGGGAGGGGGGGATGAGCAGTTCTTC.

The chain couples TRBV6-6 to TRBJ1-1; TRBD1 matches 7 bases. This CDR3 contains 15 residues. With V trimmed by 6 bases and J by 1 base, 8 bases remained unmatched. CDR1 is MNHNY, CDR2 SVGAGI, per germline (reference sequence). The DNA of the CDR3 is TGTGCCAGCAGAACGACGGGACAGCAGAACACTGAAGCTTTCTTT. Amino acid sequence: CASRTTGQQNTEAFF.

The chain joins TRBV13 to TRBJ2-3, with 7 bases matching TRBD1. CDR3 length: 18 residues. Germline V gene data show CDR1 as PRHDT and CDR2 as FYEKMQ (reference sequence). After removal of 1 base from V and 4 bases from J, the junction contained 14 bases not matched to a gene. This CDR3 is CASSLVGFEGQSSDTQYF. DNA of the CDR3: TGTGCCAGCAGCTTAGTTGGTTTTGAGGGACAGAGTTCAGATACGCAGTATTTT. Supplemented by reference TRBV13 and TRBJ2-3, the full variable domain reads AAGVIQSPRHLIKEKRETATLKCYPIPRHDTVYWYQQGPGQDPQFLISFYEKMQSDKGSIPDRFSAQQFSDYHSELNMSSLELGDSALYFCASSLVGFEGQSSDTQYFGPGTRLTVL.

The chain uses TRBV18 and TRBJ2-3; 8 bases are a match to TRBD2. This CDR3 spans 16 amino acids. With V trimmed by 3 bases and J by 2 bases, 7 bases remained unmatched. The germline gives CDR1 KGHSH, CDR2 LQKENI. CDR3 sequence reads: CASSPLERGSTDTQYF. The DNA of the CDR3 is TGTGCCAGCTCACCTCTGGAGCGGGGGTCCACAGATACGCAGTATTTT.